The 19 T cell receptor beta chains given below trace back to one sample, sequenced in a study of cytomegalovirus exposure and HLA in healthy donors. In the PCR, 60 Vbeta and 13 Jbeta primers were used. Generated by immunoSEQ multiplex PCR, the TCRdb table keeps only in-frame clones and is missing some. Its listing shows under 90,000 clones. Input material: PBMCs. These receptor sequences come from a man aged 50 to 59 in good health and CMV-seropositive.

This chain links TRBV19 with TRBJ2-3; maybe TRBD1 (5 bases). V was cut by 5 bases and J by 0 bases, with 12 bases left in between. Germline CDR1 and CDR2: LNHDA and SQIVND (reference sequence). This CDR3 is 15 amino acids long. The CDR3 loop is CASSPRALSTDTQYF. CDR3 nucleotides: TGTGCCAGTAGTCCCAGGGCCCTTAGCACAGATACGCAGTATTTT.

The chain's CDR3 is CASSQTGYHEQYV. CDR3 bases: TGTGCCAGCAGCCAGACGGGGTATCACGAGCAGTACGTC. This sequence joins TRBV11-2 and TRBJ2-7; a weak D match, TRBD2 (5 bases). The CDR3 length is 13 residues. Trimming left V 5 bases short and J 5 bases short, with 13 bases between. Germline CDR1 and CDR2: SGHAT and FQNNGV.

The V call is TRBV5-6, the J call TRBJ1-5; D unclear. Per germline, CDR1 SGHDT and CDR2 YYEEEE. Deletions cut 4 bases from V and 2 bases from J, with 13 bases between. CDR3 length: 15 amino acids. The CDR3 loop reads CASSLFGLGNQPQHF. Here the CDR3 DNA reads TGTGCCAGCAGCCTTTTTGGGCTTGGCAATCAGCCCCAGCATTTT.

V and J are TRBV29-1 and TRBJ1-1, with D hard to call. CDR3 length: 13 residues. Germline lookup yields CDR1 SQVTM and CDR2 ANQGSEA. The V end lost 7 bases, the J end lost 4 bases, and 16 bases lay between the germline ends. The CDR3 loop reads CSAFFGSGTEAFF. DNA for the CDR3: TGCAGCGCGTTTTTCGGGTCGGGCACTGAAGCTTTCTTT.

This rearrangement joins TRBV2 to TRBJ1-2; D gene ambiguous. Germline-derived CDR1 and CDR2 are SNHLY and FYNNEI. V lost 4 bases to trimming and J lost 10 bases, with 10 bases between them. This CDR3 spans 11 amino acids. This CDR3 is CASSVTDNYTF. CDR3 DNA: TGTGCCAGCAGTGTAACTGATAACTACACCTTC.

This rearrangement joins TRBV6-5 to TRBJ2-5, with 10 bases that match TRBD2. Germline lookup yields CDR1 MNHEY and CDR2 SVGAGI. Trimming cost V 2 bases and J 4 bases; bases outside gene matches: 4. The CDR3 length is 15 residues. DNA for the CDR3: TGTGCCAGCAGTTACCTAGCGGGAGAGGGAGAGACCCAGTACTTC. Translating it yields CASSYLAGEGETQYF.

The CDR3 DNA sequence: TGTGCCAGCAGCGAAGCAAAGAACACTGAAGCTTTCTTT. Translating gives CASSEAKNTEAFF. The genes are TRBV7-9 and TRBJ1-1; D unresolved. This CDR3 is built from 13 residues. Germline lookup yields CDR1 SEHNR and CDR2 FQNEAQ (reference sequence). Trimming removed 5 bases at V and 1 base at J, with 8 bases between.

V gene TRBV30 combines with J gene TRBJ1-2; tentatively, D is TRBD1 (6 bases). The V end lost 0 bases, the J end lost 8 bases, and 19 bases lay between the germline ends. Germline V CDR1 and CDR2: GTSNPN, SVGIG (reference sequence). The length of the CDR3 is 15 residues. The chain's CDR3 is CAWSVRVSGVGGYTF. DNA for the CDR3: TGTGCCTGGAGTGTACGAGTTTCAGGGGTCGGGGGCTACACCTTC.

The rearrangement uses TRBV4-1 and TRBJ1-2; 9 bases agree with TRBD1. Trimming at V came to 4 bases and at J to 4 bases, leaving 7 bases not matched to a gene. The CDR3 is made up of 15 amino acids. The V gene's germline CDR1 is MGHRA and CDR2 YSYEKL. CDR3 sequence (DNA): TGCGCCAGCAGCCCAGCGTCGACAGGGGGCTATGGCTACACCTTC. Protein: CASSPASTGGYGYTF.

The V and J genes are TRBV7-2 and TRBJ2-7, with 8 bases identical to TRBD1. With 2 bases clipped from V and 4 bases from J, the junction kept 7 bases outside the gene matches. CDR1 SGHTA and CDR2 FQGNSA come from the germline V gene. The CDR3 has 15 residues. The CDR3 region is CASSLWGTGGYEQYV. The CDR3 DNA sequence: TGTGCCAGCAGCTTATGGGGGACAGGCGGTTACGAGCAGTACGTC.

This chain connects TRBV4-2 to TRBJ2-3; a possible D gene is TRBD2 (6 bases). The CDR3 has 16 amino acids. Germline assignment: CDR1 LGHNA and CDR2 YNFKEQ. Between the trimmed V and J ends, which lost 4 bases and 0 bases, there was a span of 14 bases. CDR3: CASSREGRSSTDTQYF. Here the CDR3 DNA reads TGTGCCAGCAGCCGCGAGGGGAGGTCTAGCACAGATACGCAGTATTTT.

As to this clone: One junction end does not reproduce the germline sequence, and a read error may be involved. The chain recombines TRBV19 with TRBJ2-3; 10 bases fit TRBD2. The CDR3 loop spans 17 amino acids. In germline, CDR1 is LNHDA, CDR2 SQIVND (reference sequence). CDR3 region: CASSTRLASGGTYTQYF. CDR3 DNA sequence: TGTGCCAGTAGTACGCGGTTGGCTAGCGGGGGCACATATACGCAGTATTTT.

The gene calls are TRBV30 and TRBJ1-4, with 7 bases identical to TRBD1. Germline values: CDR1 GTSNPN, CDR2 SVGIG (reference sequence). V was clipped by 2 bases and J by 4 bases; unmatched bases: 4. There are 14 residues in the CDR3. CDR3 region: CAWSRDSINEKLFF. The CDR3 nucleotides are TGTGCCTGGAGTAGGGACAGCATTAATGAAAAACTGTTTTTT.

This chain links TRBV28 with TRBJ2-7; TRBD2 is a possible D gene (6 bases). The germline V gene has CDR1 MDHEN and CDR2 SYDVKM. The CDR3 length is 15 residues. The V and J ends lost 4 bases and 13 bases respectively, with 26 bases between them. CDR3 loop: CASSSTSGLKAVDYV. CDR3 bases: TGTGCCAGCAGTTCCACCTCGGGACTCAAGGCGGTTGATTACGTC.

The rearrangement uses TRBV7-9 and TRBJ2-2; TRBD1 might be the D (6 bases). CDR3 length: 16 residues. Trimming shortened V by 5 bases and J by 1 base, and 14 bases separated the two germline ends. Germline V lookup: CDR1 SEHNR, CDR2 FQNEAQ (reference sequence). The CDR3 sequence: CASSPRTGRNTGELFF. CDR3 sequence (DNA): TGTGCCAGCAGCCCCCGAACAGGGAGGAACACCGGGGAGCTGTTTTTT.

This chain joins TRBV7-8 and TRBJ2-5, with 7 bases matching TRBD1. The trim removed 1 base at V and 2 bases at J, leaving 1 base unmatched. The CDR3 spans 14 residues. Germline assignment: CDR1 SGHVS and CDR2 FQNEAQ. This chain's CDR3 is CASSLGTGQETQYF. The CDR3 bases are TGTGCCAGCAGCTTAGGGACAGGTCAAGAGACCCAGTACTTC.

This sequence joins TRBV2 and TRBJ2-1; TRBD2 agrees at 13 bases. Per the germline V gene, CDR1 is SNHLY and CDR2 is FYNNEI. The CDR3 covers 15 residues. Trimming at V came to 5 bases and at J to 8 bases, leaving 6 bases not matched to a gene. As DNA, the CDR3 is TGTGCCAGCAGTCCACTAGCGGGAGGGCAATATGAGCAGTTCTTC. Encoded protein: CASSPLAGGQYEQFF. Using reference TRBV2 and TRBJ2-1 for the parts outside the CDR3, the full variable domain is EPEVTQTPSHQVTQMGQEVILRCVPISNHLYFYWYRQILGQKVEFLVSFYNNEISEKSEIFDDQFSVERPDGSNFTLKIRSTKLEDSAMYFCASSPLAGGQYEQFFGPGTRLTVL.

This rearrangement joins TRBV7-9 to TRBJ2-2, with D possibly TRBD2 on 6 matching bases. Trimming removed 10 bases at V and 1 base at J, with 13 bases between. Germline V gene lookup returns CDR1 SEHNR and CDR2 FQNEAQ (reference sequence). This CDR3 is 14 amino acids long. CDR3 region: CATRAGLNTGELFF. CDR3 coding DNA: TGTGCCACCAGGGCGGGGTTGAACACCGGGGAGCTGTTTTTT.

CDR3 residues: CASSLAGESSPYEQYF. The CDR3 nucleotides read TGTGCCAGCAGCCTAGCAGGGGAATCCTCACCTTACGAGCAGTACTTC. The chain has TRBV4-2 and TRBJ2-7, with a possible D match to TRBD1 (6 bases). V was shortened by 4 bases and J by 4 bases, with 20 bases between the two germline ends. In germline, CDR1 is LGHNA, CDR2 YNFKEQ. The CDR3 length is 16 residues.